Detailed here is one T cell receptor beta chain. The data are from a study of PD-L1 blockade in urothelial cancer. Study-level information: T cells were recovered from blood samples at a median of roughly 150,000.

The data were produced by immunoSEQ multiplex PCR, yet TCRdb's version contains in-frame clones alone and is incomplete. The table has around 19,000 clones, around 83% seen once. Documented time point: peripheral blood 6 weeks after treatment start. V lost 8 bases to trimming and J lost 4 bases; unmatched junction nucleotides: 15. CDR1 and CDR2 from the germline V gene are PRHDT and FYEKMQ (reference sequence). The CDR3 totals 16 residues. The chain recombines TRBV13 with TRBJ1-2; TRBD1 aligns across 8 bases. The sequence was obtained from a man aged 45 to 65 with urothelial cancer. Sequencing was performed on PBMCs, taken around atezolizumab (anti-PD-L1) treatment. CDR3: CASAAPGTGGGYGYTF. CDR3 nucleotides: TGTGCCAGCGCCGCCCCTGGAACAGGGGGAGGCTATGGCTACACCTTC.